Listed below are T cell receptor beta chains from one sample, sequenced in a study of blood T cell repertoires in COVID-19. The protocol was immunoSEQ multiplex PCR, while the TCRdb copy is restricted to in-frame clones and leaves out a portion. The sample includes tens of thousands of clones, about nine tenths of them seen just once. Specimen: peripheral blood. The receptors here all came from an elderly woman with acute or convalescent COVID-19. Each CDR3 is given with its conserved first and last residue. The D gene is left open where the match is weak. Only part of the rows carry a size: once, few, many, or a class if the clone is expanded.

j_call d_call v_call clone_size cdr3_aa cdr3_nt
TRBJ2-7 TRBD1 TRBV7-2 - CASSLALTGNEQYF TGTGCCAGCAGCTTAGCTTTGACAGGGAACGAGCAGTACTTC
TRBJ2-2 TRBD2 TRBV7-3 - CASSTSGRAPGELFF TGTGCCAGCAGCACTAGCGGGAGGGCCCCCGGGGAGCTGTTTTTT
TRBJ1-3 - TRBV2 - CASSLSDSLSGNTIYF TGTGCCAGCAGCCTCTCGGACAGTCTCTCTGGAAACACCATATATTTT
TRBJ1-4 - TRBV7-9 - CASSKGGGNEKLFF TGTGCCAGCAGCAAAGGCGGCGGAAATGAAAAACTGTTTTTT
TRBJ2-1 TRBD1 TRBV13 - CASSSSFTGAYNEQFF TGTGCCAGCAGCTCGTCCTTTACAGGGGCTTACAATGAGCAGTTCTTC
TRBJ1-6 - TRBV6-2/TRBV6-3 - CASSTMVRSPLHF TGTGCCAGCAGTACCATGGTCCGGTCACCCCTCCACTTT
TRBJ1-1 - TRBV19 once CASKERRTEAFF TGTGCCAGTAAAGAGAGGAGGACTGAAGCTTTCTTT
TRBJ2-3 - TRBV9 - CASSPDKGWTDTQYF TGTGCCAGCAGCCCTGACAAGGGGTGGACAGATACGCAGTATTTT
TRBJ1-2 TRBD1 TRBV5-4 - CASSLRDRAGGYTF TGTGCCAGCAGCCTCCGGGACAGGGCGGGTGGCTACACCTTC
TRBJ1-1 - TRBV27 - CASSLSRVGTEAFF TGTGCCAGCAGTTTAAGCAGGGTGGGCACTGAAGCTTTCTTT
TRBJ2-1 TRBD2 TRBV6-6 - CASSPPGTTDREQFF TGTGCCAGCAGTCCCCCCGGGACTACCGACCGTGAGCAGTTCTTC
TRBJ2-4 TRBD2 TRBV5-6 - CASSLAGSGSINIQYF TGTGCCAGCAGCTTGGCCGGTAGCGGGAGTATAAACATTCAGTACTTC
TRBJ1-4 TRBD1 TRBV29-1 - CSVRTGGSTNEKLFF TGCAGCGTCCGGACAGGGGGATCAACTAATGAAAAACTGTTTTTT
TRBJ2-4 - TRBV7-2 - CASSAGQAKNIQYF TGTGCCAGCAGCGCGGGCCAAGCCAAAAACATTCAGTACTTC
TRBJ1-2 - TRBV19 - CASSTGTGINYGYTF TGTGCCAGTAGTACCGGTACAGGGATTAACTATGGCTACACCTTC
TRBJ1-3 - TRBV7-9 once CASSLGQANTIYF TGTGCCAGCAGCCTCGGTCAAGCCAACACCATATATTTT
TRBJ2-7 - TRBV30 - CAWSSGGAYEQYF TGTGCCTGGAGTTCGGGGGGCGCTTACGAGCAGTACTTC
TRBJ2-3 - TRBV5-1 - CASSLAGDTQYF TGCGCCAGCAGCTTGGCAGGAGATACGCAGTATTTT
TRBJ2-7 - TRBV5-1 - CASSLGLVDEQYF TGCGCCAGCAGCTTGGGTCTTGTAGACGAGCAGTACTTC
TRBJ2-2 TRBD1 TRBV7-8 - CASRRSGTGFTGELFF TGTGCCAGCAGGCGGTCGGGGACAGGATTCACCGGGGAGCTGTTTTTT
TRBJ2-1 - TRBV19 - CASSILGGNEQFF TGTGCCAGTAGTATTTTGGGGGGCAATGAGCAGTTCTTC
TRBJ2-2 TRBD1 TRBV12-5 - CASASGGEIGELFF TGTGCTAGTGCCTCAGGGGGTGAAATCGGGGAGCTGTTTTTT
TRBJ1-1 - TRBV9 - CASSFNPSTEAFF TGTGCCAGCAGCTTTAACCCGAGCACTGAAGCTTTCTTT
TRBJ2-5 - TRBV19 - CASSLSRGQETQYF TGTGCCAGTAGCCTAAGCAGGGGCCAAGAGACCCAGTACTTC
TRBJ1-5 - TRBV18 - CASSPSQINQPQHF TGTGCCAGCTCACCATCCCAGATCAATCAGCCCCAGCATTTT
TRBJ2-3 - TRBV5-1 - CASSPTGTNTDTQYF TGCGCCAGCAGCCCGACCGGGACAAACACAGATACGCAGTATTTT
TRBJ2-7 - TRBV7-8 once CASSLARGNEQYF TGTGCCAGCAGCTTAGCCAGGGGAAACGAGCAGTACTTC
TRBJ2-7 TRBD2 TRBV6-5 - CASSYGGSYEQYF TGTGCCAGCAGTTACGGCGGGAGCTACGAGCAGTACTTC
TRBJ1-4 TRBD1 TRBV7-6 - CASSEEGQGNEKLFF TGTGCCAGCAGCGAAGAGGGACAGGGTAATGAAAAACTGTTTTTT
TRBJ1-2 - TRBV3-1/TRBV3-2 few CASSQGQANYGYTF TGTGCCAGCAGCCAGGGTCAGGCTAACTATGGCTACACCTTC
TRBJ2-7 - TRBV19 - CASSILLSGYEQYF TGTGCCAGTAGTATACTACTCTCGGGTTACGAGCAGTACTTC
TRBJ2-5 TRBD2 TRBV13 - CASSPQRLAGGPETQYF TGTGCCAGCAGCCCCCAGAGGCTAGCGGGGGGCCCAGAGACCCAGTACTTC
TRBJ2-5 TRBD2 TRBV19 - CASSYRSLAGGPPQETQYF TGTGCCAGTAGTTACCGATCGCTAGCGGGGGGCCCACCCCAAGAGACCCAGTACTTC
TRBJ2-1 TRBD2 TRBV6-2/TRBV6-3 - CASSYFGGEDEQFF TGTGCCAGCAGTTACTTTGGGGGGGAGGATGAGCAGTTCTTC
TRBJ2-7 - TRBV7-2 - CASSLARQVEQYF TGTGCCAGCAGCTTAGCCCGACAGGTCGAGCAGTACTTC
TRBJ2-3 - TRBV27 - CAMVALTTGPTEGYF TGTGCCATGGTTGCCCTCACTACAGGGCCTACCGAGGGGTATTTT
TRBJ2-5 TRBD2 TRBV5-8 - CASSSFLWQRGGIKTQYF TGTGCCAGCAGCTCATTTTTGTGGCAGCGGGGGGGCATAAAGACCCAGTACTTC